This T cell receptor beta chain was captured by sequencing in a study of blood T cell repertoires in COVID-19. Study in general: Sample material is recorded as cDNA or gDNA derived from T cells, B-cell-depleted T cells, or PBMCs.

Methods used by the authors: Counts of nucleated cells, estimated from reference gene primer amplification, were obtained. Sequencing used immunoSEQ multiplex PCR; TCRdb keeps in-frame clones, though not all of them. V, J and clone size were drawn from that table, and D and trimming were deduced from the DNA. The sample consists of over 55,000 clones, 80% to 90% of them appearing once. With 0 bases removed from V and 6 bases from J, the gap between germline ends came to 13 bases. The CDR3 runs 16 residues. The germline V gene has CDR1 SGHNT and CDR2 YYREEE (reference sequence). The rearrangement joins TRBV5-4 to TRBJ1-6, with D possibly being TRBD1 (6 bases). The sample comprised peripheral blood. The sequence came from a human donor in a cohort sampled during active COVID-19. The CDR3 sequence is CASSLVWDKANSPLHF. CDR3 sequence (DNA): TGTGCCAGCAGCTTGGTTTGGGACAAAGCTAATTCACCCCTCCACTTT.